The rows below give T cell receptor beta chains drawn from one sample of a study of CD8+ T cells in alopecia areata. Sequencing was performed with immunoSEQ multiplex PCR; in TCRdb, only in-frame clones are kept and a portion is missing. Of 120,000 or so clones in the sample, 58% were seen once. Here the sequenced sample was CD4+ T cells sorted from blood, taken at week 0. The source of these receptors is a human donor with alopecia areata. Both conserved end residues are part of each CDR3. The order of the fields is clone size, D gene, V gene, J gene, CDR3 protein, CDR3 DNA. The D gene is left open where the match is weak. Not all rows give a size; the values are once, few, many and, for expanded clones, a class.

.	.	TRBV14	TRBJ1-2	CASSQAGFVDGYTF	TGTGCCAGCAGCCAAGCGGGGTTCGTGGATGGCTACACCTTC
.	.	TRBV5-6	TRBJ2-5	CASSRGTAQVWTQYF	TGTGCCAGCAGCCGCGGGACCGCCCAAGTTTGGACCCAGTACTTC
.	TRBD1	TRBV30	TRBJ1-2	CAWSSGTDGYTF	TGTGCCTGGAGTTCAGGGACAGATGGCTACACCTTC
.	TRBD1	TRBV4-1	TRBJ2-4	CASSRDWAGGNGAKNIQYF	TGCGCCAGCAGCAGAGACTGGGCAGGGGGCAACGGGGCCAAAAACATTCAGTACTTC
.	.	TRBV9	TRBJ2-4	CASSAQGGGNIQYF	TGTGCCAGCAGCGCACAGGGAGGCGGTAACATTCAGTACTTC
.	TRBD1	TRBV15	TRBJ1-2	CATSREGQQFNYGYTF	TGTGCCACCAGCAGAGAGGGACAGCAATTTAACTATGGCTACACCTTC
.	.	TRBV5-4	TRBJ2-5	CASSPGGPEETQYF	TGTGCCAGCAGCCCAGGAGGGCCTGAAGAGACCCAGTACTTC
few	.	TRBV19	TRBJ2-5	CASSIAAVQETQYF	TGTGCCAGTAGTATAGCTGCGGTCCAAGAGACCCAGTACTTC
.	.	TRBV7-9	TRBJ2-3	CASSHPRGTSTDTQYF	TGTGCCAGCAGTCACCCACGGGGGACTAGCACAGATACGCAGTATTTT
.	TRBD1	TRBV4-3	TRBJ2-1	CASSQDPGQVYNEQFF	TGCGCCAGCAGCCAAGATCCGGGACAGGTCTACAATGAGCAGTTCTTC
once	TRBD1	TRBV29-1	TRBJ2-7	CSVRGQGVSYEQYF	TGCAGCGTTCGGGGACAGGGGGTCTCCTACGAGCAGTACTTC
once	TRBD1	TRBV27	TRBJ2-2	CASSFGGTGGTGELFF	TGTGCCAGCAGTTTCGGAGGGACAGGGGGGACCGGGGAGCTGTTTTTT
.	TRBD2	TRBV30	TRBJ2-7	CACTRLAGISYEQYF	TGTGCCTGTACGCGACTAGCGGGTATAAGCTACGAGCAGTACTTC
.	.	TRBV2	TRBJ1-6	CASTQVGGEGSPLHF	TGTGCCAGCACCCAAGTGGGCGGGGAAGGTTCACCCCTCCACTTT
.	.	TRBV18	TRBJ2-2	CASSPRRVGGNTGELFF	TGTGCCAGCTCACCACGTCGTGTAGGGGGGAACACCGGGGAGCTGTTTTTT
.	.	TRBV30	TRBJ2-1	CAWSRGASTNEQFF	TGTGCCTGGAGTCGGGGGGCGTCAACCAATGAGCAGTTCTTC
.	.	TRBV6-5	TRBJ1-6	CATRQSSYNSPLHF	TGTGCCACCAGACAGAGCTCCTATAATTCACCCCTCCACTTT
.	TRBD1	TRBV29-1	TRBJ1-4	CSAGGLANEKLFF	TGCAGCGCAGGGGGTTTGGCTAATGAAAAACTGTTTTTT
few	.	TRBV18	TRBJ1-3	CASSPGHSGNTIYF	TGTGCCAGCTCACCAGGACACTCTGGAAACACCATATATTTT
once	.	TRBV28	TRBJ1-4	CASRESMGTNEKLFF	TGTGCCAGCAGGGAATCGATGGGAACTAATGAAAAACTGTTTTTT
few	TRBD1	TRBV5-1	TRBJ1-1	CASSRTGGPLNTEAFF	TGCGCCAGCAGCCGGACAGGGGGTCCCCTAAACACTGAAGCTTTCTTT
.	TRBD2	TRBV5-1	TRBJ2-7	CASSLDGTSATYEQYF	TGCGCCAGCAGCTTGGATGGGACTAGCGCTACCTACGAGCAGTACTTC
.	TRBD2	TRBV7-2	TRBJ2-3	CASSLAGPSGRIADTQYF	TGTGCCAGCAGCTTAGCGGGGCCTAGCGGGAGGATTGCAGATACGCAGTATTTT